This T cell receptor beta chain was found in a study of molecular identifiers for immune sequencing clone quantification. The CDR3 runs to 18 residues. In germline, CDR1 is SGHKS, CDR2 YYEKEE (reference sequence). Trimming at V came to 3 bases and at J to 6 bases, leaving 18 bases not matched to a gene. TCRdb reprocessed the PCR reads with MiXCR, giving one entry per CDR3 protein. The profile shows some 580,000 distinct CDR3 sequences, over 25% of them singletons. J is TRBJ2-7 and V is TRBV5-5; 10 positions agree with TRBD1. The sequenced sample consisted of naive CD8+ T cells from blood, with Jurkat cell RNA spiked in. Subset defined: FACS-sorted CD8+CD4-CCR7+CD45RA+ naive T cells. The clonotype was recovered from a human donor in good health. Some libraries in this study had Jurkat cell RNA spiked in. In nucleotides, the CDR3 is TGTGCCAGCAGCTCCTCGGGACAGGGGTTGGGGCTAGCTTTCGAGCAGTACTTC. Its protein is CASSSSGQGLGLAFEQYF.